These 28 T cell receptor beta chains share one sample of origin, sequenced in a study of cytotoxic CD8 clonotypes in ibrutinib-treated CLL. Only in-frame clones appear in the TCRdb table, and some are missing; sequencing was by immunoSEQ multiplex PCR. The sample records 12,000 to 15,000 clones, 50% to 75% being singletons. The material sequenced was PBMCs, taken before ibrutinib treatment. These receptors were obtained from a human donor with chronic lymphocytic leukemia.

This chain joins TRBV30 and TRBJ1-1; D unclear. The CDR3 extends over 13 amino acids. The germline CDR1 and CDR2 sequences are GTSNPN and SVGIG (reference sequence). V dropped 4 bases and J dropped 1 base, with 10 bases sitting between them. The CDR3 DNA sequence: TGTGCCTGGAATGGGCGTCGGAACACTGAAGCTTTCTTT. As protein: CAWNGRRNTEAFF.

The chain uses TRBV7-9 and TRBJ2-2; D uncertain. The germline V gene encodes CDR1 SEHNR and CDR2 FQNEAQ (reference sequence). CDR3 length equals 12 residues. V dropped 4 bases and J dropped 8 bases, with 8 bases sitting between them. The CDR3 sequence: CASSSFWGELFF. CDR3 nucleotides: TGTGCCAGCAGCTCCTTTTGGGGGGAGCTGTTTTTT.

This clone occurred a few times. This chain joins TRBV9 and TRBJ2-3; TRBD2 matches 10 bases. The CDR3 has 16 amino acids. Germline V CDR1 and CDR2: SGDLS, YYNGEE. The junction had 5 bases not matched to a gene; V was cut back by 3 bases and J by 1 base. In DNA form, the CDR3 reads TGTGCCAGCAGCGCATTAGCGGGGGGAGGCACAGATACGCAGTATTTT. Its protein product is CASSALAGGGTDTQYF. The variable domain in full, completed from reference TRBV9 and TRBJ2-3, reads DSGVTQTPKHLITATGQRVTLRCSPRSGDLSVYWYQQSLDQGLQFLIQYYNGEERAKGNILERFSAQQFPDLHSELNLSSLELGDSALYFCASSALAGGGTDTQYFGPGTRLTVL.

This rearrangement joins TRBV4-1 to TRBJ1-5; 7 nucleotides agree with TRBD1. The CDR3 runs to 14 residues. The V and J ends lost 4 bases and 6 bases, in that order; junction bases with no gene match: 6. CDR1 MGHRA and CDR2 YSYEKL come from the germline V gene. CDR3 sequence: CASSLRQGSQPQHF. The CDR3 DNA reads as TGCGCCAGCAGCCTAAGACAGGGTAGTCAGCCCCAGCATTTT.

The chain uses TRBV5-6 and TRBJ2-6; TRBD1 matches 8 bases. This CDR3 has 14 residues. The germline V gene encodes CDR1 SGHDT and CDR2 YYEEEE. J was trimmed by 8 bases and V by 0 bases; bases with no gene match: 1. For the CDR3, the DNA is TGTGCCAGCAGCTTGGGGGACAGGTCCAACGTCCTGACTTTC. Amino acid sequence: CASSLGDRSNVLTF.

The rearrangement links TRBV19 to TRBJ1-1; D is possibly TRBD1 (5 bases). Trimming left V 8 bases short and J 3 bases short, with 19 bases between. CDR1 and CDR2 (germline): LNHDA, SQIVND (reference sequence). This CDR3 is built from 15 residues. The CDR3 loop reads CASSYFGTADTEAFF. The CDR3 DNA sequence: TGTGCCAGTTCATATTTCGGGACGGCGGACACTGAAGCTTTCTTT.

V and J are TRBV11-2 and TRBJ1-6; no reliable D call. Per the germline V gene, CDR1 is SGHAT and CDR2 is FQNNGV. V shed 0 bases and J shed 11 bases, with 8 bases lying between them. There are 13 residues in the CDR3. In nucleotides, the CDR3 is TGTGCCAGCAGCTTAGAACGCCAAACACCCCTCCACTTT. It specifies CASSLERQTPLHF. Full variable domain (outside the CDR3, taken from reference TRBV11-2 and TRBJ1-6): EAGVAQSPRYKIIEKRQSVAFWCNPISGHATLYWYQQILGQGPKLLIQFQNNGVVDDSQLPKDRFSAERLKGVDSTLKIQPAKLEDSAVYLCASSLERQTPLHFGNGTRLTVT.

This rearrangement joins TRBV5-5 to TRBJ2-5, with a possible D match to TRBD2 (6 bases). The germline V gene has CDR1 SGHKS and CDR2 YYEKEE (reference sequence). The CDR3 extends over 14 amino acids. V was shortened by 1 base and J by 5 bases, with 12 bases between the two germline ends. This chain's CDR3 is CASSLSSAVETQYF. As DNA, the CDR3 is TGTGCCAGCAGCTTGTCTAGCGCCGTGGAGACCCAGTACTTC.

The rearrangement uses TRBV30 and TRBJ2-5; 9 bases are a match to TRBD1. The germline V gene has CDR1 GTSNPN and CDR2 SVGIG (reference sequence). The CDR3 covers 15 residues. The J segment lost 5 bases and the V segment lost 1 base, leaving 8 bases of the junction unmatched. The CDR3: CAWSADRGRTETQYF. DNA of the CDR3: TGTGCCTGGAGTGCCGACAGGGGGAGGACGGAGACCCAGTACTTC.

This chain joins TRBV5-4 and TRBJ2-1; 7 positions agree with TRBD2. Germline V lookup: CDR1 SGHNT, CDR2 YYREEE (reference sequence). The CDR3 runs 17 residues. V trimming: 6 bases; J trimming: 0 bases; junction bases outside the gene matches: 12. As DNA, the CDR3 is TGTGCCAGCACCCGCATTCTAGCGGCTAACTCCTACAATGAGCAGTTCTTC. Protein: CASTRILAANSYNEQFF.

This clone was recorded a few times. The rearrangement joins TRBV7-6 to TRBJ2-7; 7 bases map to TRBD2. The CDR3 contains 13 residues. The germline gives CDR1 SGHVS, CDR2 FNYEAQ. The trim removed 1 base at V and 5 bases at J, leaving 2 bases unmatched. The CDR3 is CASSLDRGDEQYF. CDR3 bases: TGTGCCAGCAGCTTAGATCGGGGGGACGAGCAGTACTTC.

J is TRBJ2-2 and V is TRBV25-1; D not certain. The CDR3 length is 13 residues. Germline V gene lookup returns CDR1 MGHDK and CDR2 SYGVNS. With 1 base removed from V and 8 bases from J, the gap between germline ends came to 8 bases. CDR3 protein: CASSEFKTGELFF. In DNA, the CDR3 is TGTGCCAGCAGTGAATTTAAGACTGGGGAGCTGTTTTTT. Filled out from reference TRBV25-1 and TRBJ2-2, the complete variable domain reads EADIYQTPRYLVIGTGKKITLECSQTMGHDKMYWYQQDPGMELHLIHYSYGVNSTEKGDLSSESTVSRIRTEHFPLTLESARPSHTSQYLCASSEFKTGELFFGEGSRLTVL.

The chain joins TRBV7-8 to TRBJ1-1; TRBD1 might be the D (5 bases). Germline V gene lookup returns CDR1 SGHVS and CDR2 FQNEAQ. This CDR3 is 16 amino acids long. The V end was cut by 0 bases, the J end by 1 base, with 12 bases between. CDR3 loop: CASSLARGAENTEAFF. The CDR3 nucleotides read TGTGCCAGCAGCTTAGCGCGTGGGGCGGAGAACACTGAAGCTTTCTTT.

The V call is TRBV27, the J call TRBJ2-1; D gene ambiguous. In germline, CDR1 is MNHEY, CDR2 SMNVEV (reference sequence). This CDR3 spans 16 amino acids. Trimming took 2 bases from V and 0 from J, leaving 11 bases between them. The CDR3 sequence: CASSLASLSSYNEQFF. The CDR3 DNA reads TGTGCCAGCAGTTTAGCTTCCTTAAGCTCCTACAATGAGCAGTTCTTC.

The chain has TRBV5-6 and TRBJ2-7, with TRBD2 identical over 11 bases. Germline V CDR1 and CDR2: SGHDT, YYEEEE. The CDR3 has 18 amino acids. Trimming cost V 3 bases and J 0 bases; bases outside gene matches: 11. The CDR3: CASSSASGGQLSSYEQYF. The CDR3 coding sequence is TGTGCCAGCAGCTCGGCTAGCGGGGGGCAACTCAGCTCCTACGAGCAGTACTTC.

There are a few counts of this clone. The chain has TRBV7-9 and TRBJ1-1, with 9 positions matching TRBD1. J lost 4 bases, V lost 4 bases, and 4 bases had no gene match. Germline loops: CDR1 SEHNR, CDR2 FQNEAQ (reference sequence). The CDR3 is made up of 14 amino acids. The CDR3 nucleotides are TGTGCCAGCAGCTACCGACAGGGGGTCACTGAAGCTTTCTTT. Translated: CASSYRQGVTEAFF.

This clone was picked up a small number of times. This chain uses TRBV19 with TRBJ1-4; 8 bases match TRBD1. Germline CDR1 and CDR2: LNHDA and SQIVND (reference sequence). Losses at the gene ends were 9 bases for V and 5 bases for J; bases not matched to a gene: 8. CDR3 size: 14 residues. This CDR3 reads CASKKDRENEKLFF. The CDR3, as DNA: TGTGCCAGCAAAAAGGACAGGGAAAATGAAAAACTGTTTTTT.

This clone was detected a few times. This chain joins TRBV19 and TRBJ1-6; 10 nucleotides line up with TRBD1. CDR1 LNHDA and CDR2 SQIVND come from the germline V gene (reference sequence). The J segment lost 9 bases and the V segment lost 5 bases, leaving 4 bases of the junction unmatched. This CDR3 spans 14 amino acids. Here the CDR3 DNA reads TGTGCCAGTAGTGTTGACAGGGGGCGTTCACCCCTCCACTTT. Translation: CASSVDRGRSPLHF.

The rearrangement links TRBV19 to TRBJ1-1; D ambiguous. The CDR3 spans 13 residues. CDR1 and CDR2 from the germline V gene are LNHDA and SQIVND (reference sequence). V was cut by 4 bases and J by 0 bases, with 6 bases left in between. CDR3 in amino acids: CASSRDMNTEAFF. The CDR3 nucleotides read TGTGCCAGTAGTAGAGATATGAACACTGAAGCTTTCTTT. The full variable domain, rest sourced from reference TRBV19 and TRBJ1-1, is DGGITQSPKYLFRKEGQNVTLSCEQNLNHDAMYWYRQDPGQGLRLIYYSQIVNDFQKGDIAEGYSVSREKKESFPLTVTSAQKNPTAFYLCASSRDMNTEAFFGQGTRLTVV.

The rearrangement joins TRBV20-1 to TRBJ1-5; D is perhaps TRBD1 (5 bases). Germline values: CDR1 DFQATT, CDR2 SNEGSKA (reference sequence). V lost 6 bases to trimming and J lost 10 bases, with 13 bases between them. The CDR3 is 11 residues long. CDR3 region: CSAPYQGPQHF. The CDR3 DNA reads as TGCAGTGCCCCCTACCAGGGTCCCCAGCATTTT.

V usage is TRBV29-1 and J usage is TRBJ1-2, with D possibly being TRBD1 (6 bases). The V gene lost 3 bases and the J gene lost 6 bases, with 14 bases spanning the gap. The CDR3 sequence is 13 residues long. CDR1 and CDR2 from the germline V gene are SQVTM and ANQGSEA. The CDR3 DNA reads as TGCAGCGTTGATTACGGGGCAGGGGATGGCTACACCTTC. Amino acids: CSVDYGAGDGYTF.

This chain uses TRBV5-4 with TRBJ1-2; the D is unclear. The CDR3 loop spans 13 amino acids. Germline V gene data show CDR1 as SGHNT and CDR2 as YYREEE (reference sequence). V gave up 2 bases and J gave up 4 bases, with 9 bases separating them. CDR3 region: CASSFGSAYGYTF. Written as DNA, the CDR3 is TGTGCCAGCAGCTTTGGCAGCGCCTATGGCTACACCTTC.

The chain uses TRBV7-9 and TRBJ2-1, with D uncertain. V was pared by 5 bases and J by 15 bases, with 17 bases between. The CDR3 length is 12 residues. Germline assignment: CDR1 SEHNR and CDR2 FQNEAQ (reference sequence). CDR3 sequence: CASSPSRLGPFF. The CDR3 DNA is TGTGCCAGCAGCCCTAGTCGGCTAGGGCCGTTCTTC.

This clone has a single count. The rearrangement joins TRBV2 to TRBJ1-1; no clear D gene. Germline CDR1 and CDR2: SNHLY and FYNNEI. The V end was cut by 7 bases, the J end by 5 bases, with 17 bases between. CDR3 length: 14 amino acids. The CDR3 coding sequence is TGTGCCAGCACTGAGCCTCTATTAGTGACTGAAGCTTTCTTT. Residues: CASTEPLLVTEAFF.

CDR3 DNA: TGTGCCAGCAGCTTAGTCCCGGGACAGGGTAGCACAGATACGCAGTATTTT. Translating gives CASSLVPGQGSTDTQYF. This chain connects TRBV7-9 to TRBJ2-3; TRBD1 agrees at 9 bases. The CDR3 runs 17 residues. J gave up 0 bases and V 1 base, and 5 bases lay outside the gene matches. Germline lookup yields CDR1 SEHNR and CDR2 FQNEAQ (reference sequence).

In its sample, this clone ranks as medium-sized. V usage is TRBV4-1 and J usage is TRBJ2-6; D is perhaps TRBD1 (6 bases). The CDR3 length is 18 residues. V dropped 0 bases and J dropped 0 bases, with 12 bases sitting between them. CDR1 and CDR2 (germline): MGHRA, YSYEKL. The DNA of the CDR3 is TGCGCCAGCAGCCAAGATCGCGGACAGCTCTCTGGGGCCAACGTCCTGACTTTC. Its translation is CASSQDRGQLSGANVLTF.

The chain employs TRBV2 and TRBJ1-5; no clear D gene. The CDR3 extends over 18 amino acids. The germline V gene encodes CDR1 SNHLY and CDR2 FYNNEI. The V gene lost 6 bases and the J gene lost 3 bases, with 24 bases spanning the gap. For the CDR3, the DNA is TGTGCCAGCAGGAAAAATGTACAGCAAAATCACTACAATCAGCCCCAGCATTTT. This sequence encodes CASRKNVQQNHYNQPQHF.

The chain couples TRBV19 to TRBJ1-2; D ambiguous. Trimming took off 3 bases at V and 5 bases at J, with 10 bases between the two ends. There are 13 residues in the CDR3. In germline, CDR1 is LNHDA, CDR2 SQIVND (reference sequence). CDR3 sequence reads: CASSMYSGYGYTF. CDR3 bases: TGTGCCAGTAGTATGTATTCGGGATATGGCTACACCTTC.